This TCR beta chain came from a study of blood T cell repertoires in COVID-19. About the study: Acute and convalescent COVID-19 specimens originated in the United States, Italy and Spain.

Trimming took 4 bases from V and 5 from J; bases not matched to a gene: 9. The CDR3 contains 16 residues. CDR1 SGHNT and CDR2 YYREEE come from the germline V gene (reference sequence). Original methodology: Amplified reference gene primers provided the basis for estimating nucleated cell counts. Libraries were prepared by immunoSEQ multiplex PCR; TCRdb keeps only in-frame clonotypes and omits some of them. That table supplies the V and J calls and clone size; D and trimming were determined from the DNA. Of 90,000 to 150,000 clones in the sample, roughly nine tenths are singletons; the top ten hold approximately 7.2%.

The clonotype was recovered from a man aged 65 to 79 who had recovered from COVID-19. The rearrangement links TRBV5-4 to TRBJ2-5; 12 bases are shared with TRBD1. Material: peripheral blood. CDR3 DNA: TGTGCCAGCAGCCTGTCGGGACAGGGGGCCGTGGAGACCCAGTACTTC. This sequence encodes CASSLSGQGAVETQYF.